The rows below give T cell receptor beta chains drawn from one sample of a study of control samples from healthy donors and cancer patients. Data came from immunoSEQ multiplex PCR; TCRdb stores just in-frame clones and leaves some out. The sample shows 150,000 to 200,000 clones, 94% of them seen only once. Input material: blood. The receptors stem from a woman aged 40 to 50 in good health. Each CDR3 is given with its conserved first and last residue. Fields, in order: D gene, clone size, V gene, J gene, CDR3 DNA, CDR3 protein. D genes are given only for firm matches. The size field is filled for only some rows; it gives once, few, many or a size class.

-,-,TRBV25-1,TRBJ1-2,TGTGCCAGCAGTGAACCATTCCGGACAGCCAGTGGCTACACCTTC,CASSEPFRTASGYTF
-,-,TRBV2,TRBJ1-2,TGTGCCAGCAGCCAACAGAGCCCTAACTATGGCTACACCTTC,CASSQQSPNYGYTF
-,-,TRBV4-1,TRBJ1-3,TGCGCCAGCAGCCAGAGGACGGCGCCAAAAGGAGGAAACACCATATATTTT,CASSQRTAPKGGNTIYF
-,-,TRBV7-2,TRBJ1-6,TGTGCCAGCAGCTTTGGGATCACCTACACTTACAATAATTCACCCCTCCACTTT,CASSFGITYTYNNSPLHF
TRBD1,-,TRBV15,TRBJ2-7,TGTGCCACCAGACGGATAGGGACAGCGAACTACGAGCAGTACTTC,CATRRIGTANYEQYF
-,few,TRBV27,TRBJ1-2,TGTGCCAGCAGTCCATCGGCCGGGACTCTATATGGCTACACCTTC,CASSPSAGTLYGYTF
-,once,TRBV7-2,TRBJ1-1,TGTGCCAGCAGCTTAGTGCCCGCGAACACTGAAGCTTTCTTT,CASSLVPANTEAFF
-,-,TRBV9,TRBJ2-7,TGTGCCAGCAGCGTAGGCGCTAGCGTCCACGAGCAGTACTTC,CASSVGASVHEQYF
TRBD1,-,TRBV11-2,TRBJ1-4,TGTGCCAGCAGCTTACGGGCCGGACAGGGTTATGAAAAACTGTTTTTT,CASSLRAGQGYEKLFF
-,-,TRBV19,TRBJ1-6,TGTGCCAGTAGTTTGCGTCGAGACTCACCCCTCCACTTT,CASSLRRDSPLHF
-,once,TRBV9,TRBJ2-4,TGTGCCAGCAGCTCCGGACAGGGAGGGACTAACCTAGCCAAAAACATTCAGTACTTC,CASSSGQGGTNLAKNIQYF
TRBD1,once,TRBV5-6,TRBJ1-1,TGTGCCAGCAGCTTTGCCGGGACAGCGAACACTGAAGCTTTCTTT,CASSFAGTANTEAFF
-,-,TRBV6-5,TRBJ1-1,TGTGCCAGCAGTTCCGGGCCGAACACTGAAGCTTTCTTT,CASSSGPNTEAFF
-,-,TRBV10-1,TRBJ1-2,TGCGCCAGCAGCTCAGGGATGGATGCCTATGGCTACACCTTC,CASSSGMDAYGYTF